The clone carrying this T cell receptor (beta chain) appeared a single time. No antigen is known for it. The entry originates in a study of cytomegalovirus exposure and HLA in healthy donors. Whole-study findings and limits: What a later analysis showed was that several of the most significant clusters appeared linked to common viral pathogens.

PCR involved 60 Vbeta and 13 Jbeta primers. The data were produced by immunoSEQ multiplex PCR, yet TCRdb's version contains in-frame clones alone and is incomplete. The sample gives around 150,000 clones, around 79% of which show up once; around 0.96% is in the top ten. The V gene's germline CDR1 is MDHEN and CDR2 SYDVKM. The CDR3 contains 15 residues. Trimming shortened V by 7 bases and J by 0 bases, and 15 bases separated the two germline ends. Sequenced input: PBMCs. V is TRBV28 and J is TRBJ1-1, with a possible D match to TRBD1 (6 bases). This TCR was recovered from a woman between 45 and 65 years old in good health and CMV-seropositive. The CDR3 sequence is CASTSHGGMNTEAFF. CDR3 DNA sequence: TGTGCCAGCACCTCCCATGGGGGCATGAACACTGAAGCTTTCTTT.